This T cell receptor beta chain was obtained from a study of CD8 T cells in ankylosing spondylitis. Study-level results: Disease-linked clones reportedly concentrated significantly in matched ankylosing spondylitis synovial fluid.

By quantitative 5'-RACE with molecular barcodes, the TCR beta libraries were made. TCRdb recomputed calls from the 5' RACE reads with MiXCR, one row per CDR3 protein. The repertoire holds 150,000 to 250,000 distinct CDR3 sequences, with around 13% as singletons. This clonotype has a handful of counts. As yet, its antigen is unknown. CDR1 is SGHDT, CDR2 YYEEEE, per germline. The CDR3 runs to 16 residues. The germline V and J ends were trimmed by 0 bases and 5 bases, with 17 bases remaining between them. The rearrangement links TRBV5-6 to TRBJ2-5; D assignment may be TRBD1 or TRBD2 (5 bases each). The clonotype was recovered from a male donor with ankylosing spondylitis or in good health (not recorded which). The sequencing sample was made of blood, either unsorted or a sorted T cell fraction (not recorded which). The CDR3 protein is CASSLAGRGARETQYF. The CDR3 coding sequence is TGTGCCAGCAGCTTGGCCGGTAGGGGAGCGAGGGAGACCCAGTACTTC.